The next 13 T cell receptor beta chains were all read from a single sample in a study of Ad26.COV2.S vaccination and SARS-CoV-2 variants. The assay was immunoSEQ multiplex PCR, and TCRdb's table has in-frame clones only and misses some. Seen here are roughly 320,000 clones, about 86% observed once, and the top ten hold more than 1.5%. Regarding treatment: about 20 received Ad26.COV2.S at low or high dose, single or two shots; about 5 received placebo; per-sample allocation not given. Sample collection was performed on day 63 after the first vaccine or placebo injection. Sequenced here: peripheral blood, sampled in a trial of Ad26.COV2.S vaccine versus placebo. All receptors come from a person between 18 and 65 years old who received the Ad26.COV2.S COVID-19 vaccine or a placebo.

With regard to this clone: The same CDR3 also results from other DNA sequences found in this sample. The genes are TRBV9 and TRBJ2-1; D may be TRBD2 (5 bases). The CDR3 spans 15 residues. V was cut by 0 bases and J by 0 bases, with 7 bases left in between. Germline-derived CDR1 and CDR2 are SGDLS and YYNGEE. The CDR3 protein is CASSVDTSSYNEQFF. The CDR3 coding sequence is TGTGCCAGCAGCGTAGATACTAGCTCCTACAATGAGCAGTTCTTC.

The V and J genes are TRBV5-8 and TRBJ1-2, with TRBD1 identical over 8 bases. This CDR3 region has 16 residues. V lost 4 bases to trimming and J lost 0 bases; unmatched junction nucleotides: 8. The germline gives CDR1 SGHTS, CDR2 YDEGEE. CDR3 residues: CASSGTGATANYGYTF. The CDR3 DNA sequence: TGTGCCAGCAGCGGGACAGGCGCAACCGCTAACTATGGCTACACCTTC.

V and J are TRBV7-2 and TRBJ1-4; D unresolved. Germline values: CDR1 SGHTA, CDR2 FQGNSA. The CDR3 covers 14 residues. V was shortened by 5 bases and J by 0 bases, with 7 bases between the two germline ends. CDR3 in amino acids: CASSLTSTNEKLFF. The CDR3 region has the DNA TGTGCCAGCAGCCTGACATCAACTAATGAAAAACTGTTTTTT.

The chain is built from TRBV6-5 and TRBJ1-5; 9 bases agree with TRBD1. CDR3 size: 15 residues. CDR1 and CDR2 from the germline V gene are MNHEY and SVGAGI. V lost 5 bases to trimming and J lost 2 bases; unmatched junction nucleotides: 4. The CDR3: CASSRDRDRNQPQHF. The DNA of the CDR3 is TGTGCCAGCAGTAGGGACAGGGATCGCAATCAGCCCCAGCATTTT.

This sequence joins TRBV10-3 and TRBJ2-1; either TRBD1 or TRBD2 may supply D (5 bases each). Germline lookup yields CDR1 ENHRY and CDR2 SYGVKD. The length of the CDR3 is 14 residues. The germline V and J ends were trimmed by 0 bases and 7 bases, with 10 bases remaining between them. The CDR3: CAISESRGGNEQFF. CDR3 coding DNA: TGTGCCATCAGTGAGTCGAGGGGTGGGAATGAGCAGTTCTTC.

The chain links TRBV15 to TRBJ2-3; D unresolved. The germline V gene has CDR1 LNHNV and CDR2 YYDKDF (reference sequence). V lost 5 bases to trimming and J lost 0 bases, with 15 bases between them. The CDR3 has 16 amino acids. CDR3 in DNA: TGTGCCACCAGCCCCCAGCGTTTGTTGAGCACAGATACGCAGTATTTT. Translated: CATSPQRLLSTDTQYF.

The chain recombines TRBV29-1 with TRBJ2-7; D is undetermined. This CDR3 has 13 amino acids. The V gene's germline CDR1 is SQVTM and CDR2 ANQGSEA. V gave up 6 bases and J gave up 2 bases, with 14 bases separating them. The CDR3, as DNA: TGCAGCGTCGTTACGACTGCCCCCTACGAGCAGTACTTC. This codes for CSVVTTAPYEQYF.

This chain uses TRBV10-3 with TRBJ2-1; 9 nucleotides align to TRBD2. The trim removed 4 bases at V and 10 bases at J, leaving 8 bases unmatched. The CDR3 loop spans 14 amino acids. From germline, CDR1 is ENHRY and CDR2 SYGVKD. The CDR3 DNA follows: TGTGCCATCAGTGGGAGCGGGGGGACGGGGGAGCAGTTCTTC. Residues: CAISGSGGTGEQFF.

The gene calls are TRBV6-5 and TRBJ2-3; 8 nucleotides line up with TRBD2. V lost 6 bases to trimming and J lost 4 bases; unmatched junction nucleotides: 9. Germline-derived CDR1 and CDR2 are MNHEY and SVGAGI. This CDR3 spans 15 amino acids. The CDR3 DNA follows: TGTGCCAGCAGGGCCCGGGCGGGGGGCTCAGATACGCAGTATTTT. It specifies CASRARAGGSDTQYF.

The rearrangement joins TRBV6-5 to TRBJ1-1; D gene uncertain. The CDR3 length is 13 residues. The germline V and J ends were trimmed by 5 bases and 0 bases, with 7 bases remaining between them. The germline V gene has CDR1 MNHEY and CDR2 SVGAGI. The CDR3 region has the DNA TGTGCCAGCAGTCCACAAGTGAACACTGAAGCTTTCTTT. Translating gives CASSPQVNTEAFF.

The chain links TRBV6-5 to TRBJ1-2; 8 bases match TRBD1. CDR3 length: 13 amino acids. Germline CDR1 reads MNHEY; CDR2 reads SVGAGI. Trimming took 5 bases from V and 8 from J; bases not matched to a gene: 7. The CDR3 here is CASSPSRGHGYTF. In nucleotides, the CDR3 is TGTGCCAGCAGTCCGAGCAGGGGGCACGGCTACACCTTC.

The gene calls are TRBV29-1 and TRBJ2-3, with TRBD2 as a possible D gene (5 bases). CDR1 is SQVTM, CDR2 ANQGSEA, per germline. The CDR3 extends over 13 amino acids. Trimming removed 6 bases from V and 6 bases from J, with 16 bases in between. CDR3: CSVHRLGGDTQYF. The CDR3 DNA reads TGCAGCGTACACCGCCTGGGCGGGGATACGCAGTATTTT.

The gene calls are TRBV10-2 and TRBJ1-5; perhaps TRBD1 as D (5 bases). The V gene lost 0 bases and the J gene lost 9 bases, with 12 bases spanning the gap. The CDR3 loop spans 14 amino acids. Per germline, CDR1 WSHSY and CDR2 SAAADI. Written as DNA, the CDR3 is TGCGCCAGCAGTGAGTCGACCCGCCAGGGGCCCCAGCATTTT. Translation: CASSESTRQGPQHF.